The T cell receptor beta chain under discussion was sequenced for a study of blood T cell repertoires in COVID-19 (dated by TCRdb to the early 2020s). Context from the whole study: Samples covering the acute and convalescent phases of COVID-19 were provided by collaborators in the United States, Italy and Spain. Nearly every sample came with metadata listing a de-identified subject ID, COVID-19 status, age in years and sex. The material from the prospective study consisted of cDNA or gDNA derived from T cells, B-cell-depleted T cells, or PBMCs. HLA class I and class II types, where available, came from metadata supplied by the sample provider rather than from assay-based typing. Samples came from the ongoing ImmuneRACE study (first 160 participants) plus 1,254 subjects from 6 global collaborators. A freely available public database, intended as a resource for researchers studying the immune response to SARS-CoV-2, is where the repertoires were released. Deeply sampled blood TCRbeta repertoires from subjects exposed to, actively infected with, or recovered from COVID-19 were included in the dataset. Study-wide findings and limitations: The amount of clinical and demographic metadata varied by source and participant and was provided uncurated.

TCRbeta CDR3 regions were amplified from genomic DNA by means of the immunoSEQ Assay, a bias-controlled multiplex PCR. From the authors' description of their analysis: Within the assay, amplification of reference gene primers was used to estimate how many nucleated cells each sample contained. To quantify the absolute abundance of each unique TCRbeta CDR3 rearrangement, sequence reads were collapsed and filtered. For each sample, productive Simpson clonality was calculated as the square root of Simpson's diversity index over productive rearrangements. TCRdb provides this immuneACCESS table in a form limited to in-frame rearrangements. Some clones are lacking; in checked studies, under half of them reflect an unresolved V gene, and why the rest are absent is not known. Clone size and the V and J calls come from that table; the DNA yielded D and trimming. The sample records roughly 250,000 clones, approximately 86% of which are singletons. The ten largest account for 3% to 4% of the sample.

Participants in the prospective study were enrolled through a virtual design, were aged roughly 18 to 90 years, and lived in roughly 25 United States geographic areas. In the prospective study, cohorts were assigned on the basis of participant-reported clinical history obtained from a screening survey and a study questionnaire. In the prospective study, mobile phlebotomists collected whole blood, serum and a nasopharyngeal or oropharyngeal swab from each participant. Prospective study participants could optionally give additional blood draws and questionnaires over an approximately two-month period. Blood samples from the prospective study were shipped frozen or at room temperature prior to DNA extraction. Remarks on this clone: Its antigen is currently not known. The input lacks base qualities; no much larger clone sits a single base away.

The germline V gene encodes CDR1 MNHNS and CDR2 SASEGT. The CDR3 starts with the cysteine, ends with the phenylalanine, and has 14 residues. Only the CDR3 portion is preserved as DNA: 42 bases, with reading frame beginning at the first base. V is clipped by 2 bases and J by 4 bases, and the sequence between their germline boundaries is 11 bases long. The sequencing input was PBMCs or T cells enriched from blood (not recorded which). The TCR comes from a woman in her 40s with acute COVID-19. The receptor chain draws on TRBV6-1 and TRBJ1-1, and perhaps TRBD1 as D gene, on 5 matching bases. The sequenced DNA is TGTGCCAGCAGTGAATTCGCAGGGTTCACTGAAGCTTTCTTT. Its translation reads: CASSEFAGFTEAFF.